What follows is one TCR beta chain and its context. The target antigen is unknown. These data originate in a study of CD8+ T cells in alopecia areata. The study's findings and limits: Alopecia totalis/universalis scalp especially showed more expanded CD8+ clones than normal scalp.

There are 15 residues in the CDR3. V was clipped by 3 bases and J by 1 base; unmatched bases: 7. Germline V gene lookup returns CDR1 GTSNPN and CDR2 SVGIG (reference sequence). RNA was isolated and reverse transcribed to cDNA, the sequencing template. TCRdb's copy holds only in-frame clones and misses some; the assay was immunoSEQ multiplex PCR. The sample lists approximately 150,000 clones, around 50% occurring once. The gene calls are TRBV30 and TRBJ2-5; 8 bases fit TRBD2. Sequencing was done on a sample of CD4+ T cells sorted from blood. The receptor comes from a human donor with alopecia areata. Here the CDR3 DNA reads TGTGCCTGGAGGGGAAAAACTAGCGGCCAAGAGACCCAGTACTTC. Protein sequence: CAWRGKTSGQETQYF.